The 32 T cell receptor beta chains in this list originate from one sample, sequenced in a study of CD8+ T cells in alopecia areata. cDNA prepared by RNA extraction and subsequent reverse transcription served as the template for sequencing. The data were produced by immunoSEQ multiplex PCR, yet TCRdb's version contains in-frame clones alone and is incomplete. The table has roughly 150,000 clones, around 54% seen once. Input material: CD4+ T cells sorted from blood. These TCRs come from a human donor in good health.

The genes are TRBV11-1 and TRBJ1-2; D gene uncertain. V lost 5 bases to trimming and J lost 0 bases, with 7 bases between them. Germline CDR1 reads SGHAT; CDR2 reads FQDESV (reference sequence). The CDR3 is 13 residues long. CDR3 region: CASSQKANYGYTF. The CDR3 nucleotides read TGTGCCAGCAGCCAAAAAGCTAACTATGGCTACACCTTC.

This clone has more than one count but fewer than ten. V and J are TRBV5-1 and TRBJ1-2; 8 nucleotides line up with TRBD1. Germline loops: CDR1 SGHRS, CDR2 YFSETQ. Trimming cost V 0 bases and J 4 bases; bases outside gene matches: 8. The CDR3 sequence is 16 residues long. CDR3 sequence: CASSLGGQETSYGYTF. The DNA of the CDR3 is TGCGCCAGCAGCTTGGGGGGACAGGAGACCTCCTATGGCTACACCTTC.

This clone was counted between two and nine times. This chain uses TRBV7-9 with TRBJ2-3, with 7 bases aligning to TRBD1. The germline V gene encodes CDR1 SEHNR and CDR2 FQNEAQ (reference sequence). The CDR3 is 16 amino acids. The V gene end was trimmed by 4 bases and the J gene end by 4 bases; junction bases not matched to a gene: 11. This CDR3 reads CASSSMTGKGPDTQYF. For the CDR3, the DNA is TGTGCCAGCAGCTCAATGACAGGGAAAGGCCCAGATACGCAGTATTTT.

The J gene is TRBJ2-1, the V gene TRBV30, with D perhaps TRBD1 (7 bases). The CDR3 loop spans 18 amino acids. In germline, CDR1 is GTSNPN, CDR2 SVGIG (reference sequence). V gave up 0 bases and J gave up 6 bases, with 24 bases separating them. The CDR3 DNA follows: TGTGCCTGGAGTGTAGGGATCGGGCTAGCGCGGACAGGCAATGAGCAGTTCTTC. Translation gives CAWSVGIGLARTGNEQFF.

V and J are TRBV28 and TRBJ2-5, with 7 bases lining up with TRBD1. Germline V lookup: CDR1 MDHEN, CDR2 SYDVKM. V lost 6 bases, J lost 4 bases, and 11 bases stayed unmatched. This CDR3 comprises 15 residues. The CDR3 protein is CASSPRPTGRETQYF. CDR3 bases: TGTGCCAGCAGCCCCAGACCGACAGGGCGAGAGACCCAGTACTTC.

In this sample, this clone turned up once. J is TRBJ2-2 and V is TRBV5-3; D is uncertain. TRBV5-3 is recorded as an ORF, its role being uncertain. The V gene lost 1 base and the J gene lost 5 bases, with 9 bases spanning the gap. CDR3 length: 14 amino acids. CDR3 DNA sequence: TGTGCCAGAAGCTTGCAGGATTGGACCGGGGAGCTGTTTTTT. Protein: CARSLQDWTGELFF.

The rearrangement joins TRBV6-5 to TRBJ2-7; 7 bases are a match to TRBD1. The germline gives CDR1 MNHEY, CDR2 SVGAGI. The CDR3 length is 14 residues. The V gene end was trimmed by 7 bases and the J gene end by 6 bases; junction bases not matched to a gene: 12. CDR3 in DNA: TGTGCCAGCAAGGTCGGGACAGACTCGGGCGAGCAGTACTTC. It codes for CASKVGTDSGEQYF.

A few counts support this clone. The chain recombines TRBV6-5 with TRBJ2-3; D ambiguous. Trimming took 2 bases from V and 1 from J, leaving 7 bases between them. This CDR3 region has 14 residues. The germline gives CDR1 MNHEY, CDR2 SVGAGI. DNA for the CDR3: TGTGCCAGCAGTTACCCCCCTGGCACAGATACGCAGTATTTT. This encodes CASSYPPGTDTQYF.

This clone was detected only a few times. DNA for the CDR3: TGTGCCAGCAGTGAATTAGGGGCCCTGGCTGAAGCTTTCTTT. It encodes CASSELGALAEAFF. The chain has TRBV25-1 and TRBJ1-1; D might be TRBD1 (5 bases). V was shortened by 1 base and J by 6 bases, with 12 bases between the two germline ends. This CDR3 spans 14 amino acids. Germline lookup yields CDR1 MGHDK and CDR2 SYGVNS.

This clone was counted a few times. The chain uses TRBV19 and TRBJ2-1, with D hard to call. Germline CDR1 is LNHDA and CDR2 is SQIVND (reference sequence). This CDR3 has 11 amino acids. The V end lost 5 bases, the J end lost 8 bases, and 7 bases lay between the germline ends. The CDR3 region has the DNA TGTGCCAGTAGTCTAGTGGATGAGCAGTTCTTC. Its translation is CASSLVDEQFF.

The rearrangement uses TRBV2 and TRBJ2-7; tentative D call: TRBD2 (5 bases). The CDR3 runs 16 residues. Germline CDR1 reads SNHLY; CDR2 reads FYNNEI. V lost 1 base and J lost 6, with 19 bases in between. The CDR3 reads CASSEVMWGAPSEQYF. CDR3 coding DNA: TGTGCCAGCAGTGAAGTGATGTGGGGAGCCCCGTCCGAGCAGTACTTC.

The chain employs TRBV2 and TRBJ1-2; D is uncertain. Trimming removed 6 bases at V and 1 base at J, with 3 bases between. This CDR3 has 11 amino acids. Germline V gives CDR1 SNHLY, CDR2 FYNNEI. The CDR3 reads CASRRNYGYTF. The DNA for the CDR3 is TGTGCCAGCAGACGTAACTATGGCTACACCTTC.

V and J are TRBV11-2 and TRBJ2-1; TRBD1 agrees at 8 bases. The junction had 8 bases not matched to a gene; V was cut back by 5 bases and J by 5 bases. The CDR3 length is 15 residues. Germline V gene data show CDR1 as SGHAT and CDR2 as FQNNGV. CDR3 loop: CASSPQGALDNEQFF. The CDR3, as DNA: TGTGCCAGCAGCCCTCAGGGGGCCCTCGACAATGAGCAGTTCTTC.

The gene calls are TRBV30 and TRBJ2-1; D may be TRBD1 (6 bases). This CDR3 comprises 16 residues. Trimming took off 1 base at V and 5 bases at J, with 18 bases between the two ends. CDR1 and CDR2 (germline): GTSNPN, SVGIG (reference sequence). The CDR3 bases are TGTGCCTGGAGTGCCTACAGGGTAGGGTGGGACAATGAGCAGTTCTTC. Its protein is CAWSAYRVGWDNEQFF.

With regard to this clone: The sample contains more than one DNA sequence encoding this CDR3. This chain uses TRBV7-2 with TRBJ1-5, with 9 nucleotides matching TRBD1. There are 14 residues in the CDR3. V gave up 2 bases and J gave up 5 bases; unmatched junction bases: 1. The germline V gene has CDR1 SGHTA and CDR2 FQGNSA. The CDR3 DNA reads TGTGCCAGCAGCTTACGACAGGGGGATCAGCCCCAGCATTTT. Amino acids: CASSLRQGDQPQHF.

V gene TRBV29-1 combines with J gene TRBJ2-1, with a weak D call TRBD2 (6 bases). CDR3 length equals 14 residues. V lost 3 bases and J 3 bases, leaving 12 bases between the germline ends. Looked up from germline, CDR1 is SQVTM and CDR2 is ANQGSEA. CDR3 coding DNA: TGCAGCGTTGATAGTCTAGCGAGCTACAATGAGCAGTTCTTC. Translation gives CSVDSLASYNEQFF.

Only a few counts were recorded for this clone. J is TRBJ2-7 and V is TRBV27; 8 nucleotides agree with TRBD1. V trimming: 6 bases; J trimming: 2 bases; junction bases outside the gene matches: 6. The CDR3 has 14 residues. Germline loops: CDR1 MNHEY, CDR2 SMNVEV (reference sequence). This CDR3 is CASSWGTGAYEQYF. DNA of the CDR3: TGTGCCAGCAGCTGGGGGACAGGTGCCTACGAGCAGTACTTC.

This chain links TRBV4-1 with TRBJ2-7; D uncertain. V was pared by 1 base and J by 4 bases, with 8 bases between. The V gene's germline CDR1 is MGHRA and CDR2 YSYEKL. The CDR3 contains 13 residues. The CDR3 loop is CASSQGVWYEQYF. CDR3 in DNA: TGCGCCAGCAGCCAAGGGGTGTGGTACGAGCAGTACTTC.

The chain couples TRBV25-1 to TRBJ2-3, with D tentatively TRBD2 (6 bases). The CDR3 consists of 16 residues. V lost 6 bases and J lost 8, with 24 bases in between. The germline V gene has CDR1 MGHDK and CDR2 SYGVNS. The CDR3 bases are TGTGCCAGCAGCGCGACTCCCTCCCCGGGAGCAGGTACGCAGTATTTT. Encoded protein: CASSATPSPGAGTQYF. Complete variable domain (other parts from reference TRBV25-1 and TRBJ2-3): EADIYQTPRYLVIGTGKKITLECSQTMGHDKMYWYQQDPGMELHLIHYSYGVNSTEKGDLSSESTVSRIRTEHFPLTLESARPSHTSQYLCASSATPSPGAGTQYFGPGTRLTVL.

This chain links TRBV30 with TRBJ1-5; 10 bases are shared with TRBD1. The CDR3 covers 18 residues. Germline loops: CDR1 GTSNPN, CDR2 SVGIG (reference sequence). J gave up 2 bases and V 0 bases, and 10 bases lay outside the gene matches. CDR3 bases: TGTGCCTGGAGTGTACGGTCCGGGACAGGGGTGGGCAATCAGCCCCAGCATTTT. It translates to CAWSVRSGTGVGNQPQHF.

CDR3 DNA sequence: TGTGCCAGCAGTGATATTTATGGGGCAAACGGGGAGCTGTTTTTT. Encoded protein: CASSDIYGANGELFF. The chain has TRBV6-1 and TRBJ2-2, with a possible D match to TRBD1 (5 bases). This CDR3 is 15 amino acids long. V lost 3 bases to trimming and J lost 7 bases, with 15 bases between them. Looked up from germline, CDR1 is MNHNS and CDR2 is SASEGT.

This clone appeared a few times. This chain uses TRBV29-1 with TRBJ1-2; 7 bases are shared with TRBD1. V lost 3 bases and J lost 6; bases outside the gene matches: 7. The length of the CDR3 is 13 residues. The germline CDR1 and CDR2 sequences are SQVTM and ANQGSEA. Written as DNA, the CDR3 is TGCAGCGTTGATTTACAGGGGAGGGATGGCTACACCTTC. Amino acid sequence: CSVDLQGRDGYTF.

This chain uses TRBV29-1 with TRBJ1-1; D is ambiguous. CDR1 SQVTM and CDR2 ANQGSEA come from the germline V gene. The CDR3 contains 12 residues. V lost 4 bases to trimming and J lost 2 bases, with 8 bases between them. This CDR3 is CSVARGNTEAFF. The CDR3 DNA reads TGCAGCGTTGCTAGAGGAAACACTGAAGCTTTCTTT.

The chain employs TRBV12-5 and TRBJ2-7; 13 positions match TRBD2. Germline V lookup: CDR1 LGHNT, CDR2 FRNRAP. This CDR3 is 17 amino acids long. V dropped 6 bases and J dropped 2; count of bases not matched to a gene: 10. CDR3 DNA sequence: TGTGCTAGTGGCTGGACTAGCGGGAGTTTGGGGGCCTACGAGCAGTACTTC. As protein: CASGWTSGSLGAYEQYF.

This chain joins TRBV4-2 and TRBJ2-2, with TRBD1 identical over 9 bases. V was pared by 0 bases and J by 1 base, with 3 bases of the junction left unmatched. The CDR3 contains 17 residues. The germline gives CDR1 LGHNA, CDR2 YNFKEQ. The CDR3: CASSQDPGQGNTGELFF. The DNA for the CDR3 is TGTGCCAGCAGCCAAGATCCGGGACAGGGGAACACCGGGGAGCTGTTTTTT.

The chain employs TRBV18 and TRBJ1-1; D perhaps matches TRBD1 (5 bases). CDR3 length equals 13 residues. V gave up 4 bases and J gave up 3 bases, with 9 bases separating them. CDR1 and CDR2 from the germline V gene are KGHSH and LQKENI. The CDR3 DNA follows: TGTGCCAGCTCACGCAGCAGGGACACTGAAGCTTTCTTT. It translates to CASSRSRDTEAFF.

A few counts support this clone. The rearrangement uses TRBV11-2 and TRBJ2-3; D unclear. This CDR3 has 13 amino acids. The germline V and J ends were trimmed by 1 base and 4 bases, with 6 bases remaining between them. Germline V lookup: CDR1 SGHAT, CDR2 FQNNGV. The CDR3 nucleotides are TGTGCCAGCAGCTTAGGACTGCCAGATACGCAGTATTTT. It encodes CASSLGLPDTQYF.

The rearrangement joins TRBV4-1 to TRBJ2-5, with TRBD1 identical over 11 bases. The germline V gene has CDR1 MGHRA and CDR2 YSYEKL. With 8 bases clipped from V and 4 bases from J, the junction kept 9 bases outside the gene matches. The CDR3 has 15 residues. This chain's CDR3 is CASGETGTGGETQYF. CDR3 DNA sequence: TGCGCCAGCGGGGAGACCGGGACAGGGGGAGAGACCCAGTACTTC.

The chain employs TRBV6-5 and TRBJ2-5, with a weak D call TRBD2 (5 bases). Trimming removed 4 bases at V and 9 bases at J, with 15 bases between. Germline loops: CDR1 MNHEY, CDR2 SVGAGI. The CDR3 covers 13 residues. The CDR3 here is CASSSRGDLAQYF. The CDR3 DNA reads TGTGCCAGCAGTTCACGGGGAGACCTGGCCCAGTACTTC.

The chain combines TRBV15 with TRBJ2-4; D may be TRBD2 (5 bases). Germline V gene sequence: CDR1 LNHNV, CDR2 YYDKDF (reference sequence). The germline V and J ends were trimmed by 6 bases and 5 bases, with 17 bases remaining between them. The CDR3 runs 15 residues. The CDR3 sequence is CATSLGASHENIQYF. As DNA, the CDR3 is TGTGCCACCAGTTTGGGAGCCTCCCATGAAAACATTCAGTACTTC.

The J gene is TRBJ1-2, the V gene TRBV30; D is perhaps TRBD1 (5 bases). This CDR3 region has 12 residues. Trimming shortened V by 0 bases and J by 8 bases, and 10 bases separated the two germline ends. CDR1 and CDR2 from the germline V gene are GTSNPN and SVGIG (reference sequence). The DNA of the CDR3 is TGTGCCTGGAGTGTTCAGGGAAACGGCTACACCTTC. It translates to CAWSVQGNGYTF.

The gene calls are TRBV2 and TRBJ2-2, with a possible D match to TRBD1 (6 bases). Germline values: CDR1 SNHLY, CDR2 FYNNEI. V lost 8 bases to trimming and J lost 1 base, with 8 bases between them. This CDR3 spans 13 amino acids. CDR3: CASRTENTGELFF. The CDR3 DNA is TGTGCCAGCCGGACAGAGAACACCGGGGAGCTGTTTTTT.